The 10 T cell receptor beta chains below were found in one sample sequenced in a study of blood T cell repertoires in COVID-19. Generated by immunoSEQ multiplex PCR, the TCRdb table keeps only in-frame clones and is missing some. The table includes 150,000 to 200,000 clones, around 80% detected once. The sequenced sample consisted of peripheral blood. The receptors come from a woman at least 80 years old with active or convalescent COVID-19.

The gene calls are TRBV24-1 and TRBJ2-7; 9 bases map to TRBD2. This CDR3 contains 13 residues. Per the germline V gene, CDR1 is KGHDR and CDR2 is SFDVKD. The J segment lost 6 bases and the V segment lost 9 bases, leaving 8 bases of the junction unmatched. The CDR3 DNA sequence: TGTGCCACCCGAGCTAGCGGGGCCCCCGAGCAGTACTTC. This gives the protein CATRASGAPEQYF.

J is TRBJ2-5 and V is TRBV6-6, with D possibly TRBD1 on 5 matching bases. The CDR3 extends over 15 amino acids. In germline, CDR1 is MNHNY, CDR2 SVGAGI (reference sequence). Trimming removed 7 bases at V and 4 bases at J, with 19 bases between. CDR3 bases: TGTGCCAGCATGATTACAGGTCAAAATCTAGAGACCCAGTACTTC. Its protein is CASMITGQNLETQYF.

In its sample, this clone was seen a few times. This rearrangement joins TRBV3-1 (or the pseudogene TRBV3-2) to TRBJ2-1; TRBD2 is a possible D gene (6 bases). Per the germline V gene, CDR1 is LGHDT and CDR2 is YNNKEL (reference sequence). Trimming shortened V by 0 bases and J by 6 bases, and 12 bases separated the two germline ends. This CDR3 contains 15 residues. CDR3 in amino acids: CASSQERLVFNEQFF. In DNA form, the CDR3 reads TGTGCCAGCAGCCAAGAGAGACTAGTATTCAATGAGCAGTTCTTC.

The chain uses TRBV28 and TRBJ1-6, with 9 bases lining up with TRBD1. V shed 3 bases and J 5 bases; nucleotides not matched to a gene: 5. The CDR3 is made up of 16 amino acids. Germline CDR1 is MDHEN and CDR2 is SYDVKM. Written as DNA, the CDR3 is TGTGCCAGCAGTTTCAACAGGGGGCGGGATAATTCACCCCTCCACTTT. It codes for CASSFNRGRDNSPLHF.

As regards this clone: One junction end does not reproduce the germline sequence, and a read error may be involved. In DNA, the CDR3 is TGTGCCAGCAGCTTAGGAGGGTCTAGCAGAGACTTC. Translation gives CASSLGGSSRDF. J is TRBJ2-7 and V is TRBV11-2, with D perhaps TRBD2 (5 bases). The CDR3 extends over 12 amino acids. Germline CDR1 and CDR2: SGHAT and FQNNGV.

This clone was counted once. The chain employs TRBV10-3 and TRBJ1-2; 8 bases are shared with TRBD1. This CDR3 is 13 amino acids long. Looked up from germline, CDR1 is ENHRY and CDR2 is SYGVKD. Losses at the gene ends were 6 bases for V and 4 bases for J; bases not matched to a gene: 4. This chain's CDR3 is CAISEGQVYGYTF. Here the CDR3 DNA reads TGTGCCATCAGCGAGGGACAGGTCTATGGCTACACCTTC.

The rearrangement joins TRBV29-1 to TRBJ2-1, with 9 bases aligning to TRBD2. The ends lost 8 bases at V and 2 bases at J; junction bases unmatched: 10. The V gene's germline CDR1 is SQVTM and CDR2 ANQGSEA. The CDR3 totals 15 residues. The CDR3 nucleotides read TGCAGCTCCAAGGCGGGACTAGCAGCCTACAATGAGCAGTTCTTC. Amino acids: CSSKAGLAAYNEQFF.

The chain couples TRBV10-3 to TRBJ2-7; D is ambiguous. Germline V CDR1 and CDR2: ENHRY, SYGVKD. Between the trimmed V and J ends, which lost 0 bases and 2 bases, there was a span of 11 bases. The CDR3 extends over 15 amino acids. CDR3 nucleotide sequence: TGTGCCATCAGTGAGTCTATCCTAGGCCCCTACGAGCAGTACTTC. It encodes CAISESILGPYEQYF.

The gene calls are TRBV2 and TRBJ1-5; D possibly corresponds to TRBD1 (6 bases). Per the germline V gene, CDR1 is SNHLY and CDR2 is FYNNEI. V lost 4 bases and J lost 4, with 14 bases in between. The CDR3 sequence is 15 residues long. The CDR3 is CASSVREGGNQPQHF. The CDR3 DNA follows: TGTGCCAGCAGTGTACGAGAGGGGGGGAATCAGCCCCAGCATTTT.

The chain joins TRBV15 to TRBJ1-2; 9 bases are shared with TRBD1. The CDR3 length is 14 residues. Germline CDR1 and CDR2: LNHNV and YYDKDF (reference sequence). The trim removed 6 bases at V and 4 bases at J, leaving 6 bases unmatched. The CDR3 loop is CATRRTGVGYGYTF. Written as DNA, the CDR3 is TGTGCCACCAGGCGGACAGGGGTGGGCTATGGCTACACCTTC. The variable domain in full, completed from reference TRBV15 and TRBJ1-2, reads DAMVIQNPRYQVTQFGKPVTLSCSQTLNHNVMYWYQQKSSQAPKLLFHYYDKDFNNEADTPDNFQSRRPNTSFCFLDIRSPGLGDTAMYLCATRRTGVGYGYTFGSGTRLTVV.